A single sample is the source of the 17 T cell receptor beta chains below, sequenced in a study of blood T cell repertoires in COVID-19. The repertoire was sequenced with immunoSEQ multiplex PCR; TCRdb's copy has only in-frame clones and lacks some. The sample contains approximately 300,000 clones, around 83% of which appear only once. Material for sequencing was peripheral blood. Receptors were obtained from a woman aged 50 to 60 with acute or convalescent COVID-19.

This clone has a count of ten or more. The rearrangement links TRBV2 to TRBJ2-1, with a tentative D call TRBD2 (7 bases). From germline, CDR1 is SNHLY and CDR2 FYNNEI. The V end lost 7 bases, the J end lost 6 bases, and 22 bases lay between the germline ends. The CDR3 contains 16 residues. CDR3 protein: CASKGGTGRVRNEQFF. In DNA form, the CDR3 reads TGTGCCAGCAAGGGGGGTACTGGGAGGGTTCGCAATGAGCAGTTCTTC.

The V call is TRBV10-3, the J call TRBJ2-2; 9 bases match TRBD2. The V and J ends lost 10 bases and 7 bases, in that order; junction bases with no gene match: 7. This CDR3 is 13 amino acids long. Germline V gene lookup returns CDR1 ENHRY and CDR2 SYGVKD. This chain's CDR3 is CATRGGAGGELFF. The CDR3 nucleotides read TGTGCCACTCGCGGGGGGGCCGGCGGGGAGCTGTTTTTT.

The chain has TRBV6-5 and TRBJ1-5; D might be TRBD1 (5 bases). This CDR3 has 15 residues. CDR1 and CDR2 from the germline V gene are MNHEY and SVGAGI. Trimming took 7 bases from V and 7 from J, leaving 20 bases between them. The CDR3 nucleotides read TGTGCCAGCAATATATCGGGGGAGTTCTGCCAGCCCCAGCATTTT. Protein sequence: CASNISGEFCQPQHF.

The V call is TRBV9, the J call TRBJ1-5, with D hard to call. The CDR3 covers 14 residues. CDR1 and CDR2 (germline): SGDLS, YYNGEE. V lost 7 bases to trimming and J lost 7 bases, with 18 bases between them. The CDR3 nucleotides read TGTGCCAGCGCAAGTAGCGCGGAGTTGCAGCCCCAGCATTTT. Protein sequence: CASASSAELQPQHF.

The chain has TRBV5-3 and TRBJ2-3; TRBD2 matches at 8 bases. TRBV5-3 is sorted into the ORF group, with uncertain function. The CDR3 contains 15 residues. Trimming cost V 7 bases and J 0 bases; bases outside gene matches: 7. The chain's CDR3 is CARVLSGGSTDTQYF. The DNA of the CDR3 is TGTGCCAGAGTACTAAGCGGGGGAAGCACAGATACGCAGTATTTT.

This chain links TRBV28 with TRBJ1-4; 7 positions match TRBD1. Germline V CDR1 and CDR2: MDHEN, SYDVKM. The CDR3 length is 14 residues. Trimming at V came to 7 bases and at J to 2 bases, leaving 4 bases not matched to a gene. The CDR3 DNA reads TGTGCCAGCACTCTAGGGGGCACTAATGAAAAACTGTTTTTT. Protein sequence: CASTLGGTNEKLFF.

This clone showed up just a few times. This sample includes further DNA sequences coding for the same CDR3. The chain uses TRBV9 and TRBJ2-1; possible D gene TRBD2, 5 bases. The CDR3 totals 12 residues. V was trimmed by 0 bases and J by 9 bases, leaving 7 bases between them. The germline V gene encodes CDR1 SGDLS and CDR2 YYNGEE. The CDR3 reads CASSVDRGEQFF. In DNA, the CDR3 is TGTGCCAGCAGCGTAGACCGGGGTGAGCAGTTCTTC.

The gene calls are TRBV29-1 and TRBJ1-1; 7 bases map to TRBD1. Trimming cost V 3 bases and J 4 bases; bases outside gene matches: 5. There are 13 residues in the CDR3. Germline CDR1 and CDR2: SQVTM and ANQGSEA. CDR3 sequence (DNA): TGCAGCGTTGACAGGGGGTCGGGCACTGAAGCTTTCTTT. This encodes CSVDRGSGTEAFF.

This chain connects TRBV11-3 to TRBJ2-7; TRBD1 agrees at 9 bases. This CDR3 has 14 residues. V was clipped by 4 bases and J by 4 bases; unmatched bases: 5. Per the germline V gene, CDR1 is SGHNT and CDR2 is YENEEA. The CDR3 spells CASSSSTGGYEQYF. The CDR3 nucleotides read TGTGCCAGCAGCTCTTCGACAGGGGGGTACGAGCAGTACTTC. Full variable domain (missing parts from reference TRBV11-3 and TRBJ2-7): EAGVVQSPRYKIIEKKQPVAFWCNPISGHNTLYWYLQNLGQGPELLIRYENEEAVDDSQLPKDRFSAERLKGVDSTLKIQPAELGDSAVYLCASSSSTGGYEQYFGPGTRLTVT.

V is TRBV7-9 and J is TRBJ2-1; tentative D call: TRBD1 (6 bases). The germline V gene has CDR1 SEHNR and CDR2 FQNEAQ (reference sequence). The CDR3 sequence is 17 residues long. V was cut by 0 bases and J by 1 base, with 13 bases left in between. The CDR3 is CASSLALTGESYNEQFF. The CDR3 DNA sequence: TGTGCCAGCAGCTTAGCGCTGACAGGCGAATCCTACAATGAGCAGTTCTTC.

The J gene is TRBJ1-2, the V gene TRBV30; maybe TRBD1 (5 bases). CDR3 size: 14 residues. CDR1 and CDR2 from the germline V gene are GTSNPN and SVGIG (reference sequence). V gave up 2 bases and J gave up 5 bases, with 15 bases separating them. This CDR3 reads CAWSFSSGGYGYTF. In DNA, the CDR3 is TGTGCCTGGAGTTTCTCATCCGGGGGGTATGGCTACACCTTC.

This chain joins TRBV6-6 and TRBJ1-3, with D perhaps TRBD1 (6 bases). Trimming removed 7 bases at V and 4 bases at J, with 11 bases between. The CDR3 totals 13 residues. The germline V gene has CDR1 MNHNY and CDR2 SVGAGI (reference sequence). The CDR3 DNA sequence: TGTGCCAGCACCCTGGACAGCGGAAACACCATATATTTT. Its protein is CASTLDSGNTIYF.

This clone occurred a few times. The chain is built from TRBV21-1 and TRBJ2-4; no check of the table's D call, TRBD1, against the DNA was made. TRBV21-1 is annotated as a pseudogene. The CDR3 is 15 amino acids. Written as DNA, the CDR3 is TGTGCCAGCAGCTCGCCCGCGGACAGGGTTTTTAGCCAGTACTTC. Amino acid sequence: CASSSPADRVFSQYF.

The chain joins TRBV19 to TRBJ1-2; 7 bases line up with TRBD1. Germline assignment: CDR1 LNHDA and CDR2 SQIVND (reference sequence). The ends lost 0 bases at V and 6 bases at J; junction bases unmatched: 7. The CDR3 extends over 15 amino acids. CDR3 in amino acids: CASSIDQGDTDGYTF. CDR3 DNA sequence: TGTGCCAGTAGTATAGATCAGGGGGATACGGATGGCTACACCTTC.

In this sample, this clone turned up a few times. V is TRBV10-1 and J is TRBJ2-5, with D unresolved. Looked up from germline, CDR1 is WNHNN and CDR2 is SYGVQD (reference sequence). CDR3 length: 13 amino acids. V lost 7 bases and J lost 1, with 10 bases in between. The CDR3 sequence: CASTPSTQETQYF. CDR3 nucleotide sequence: TGCGCCAGCACCCCGTCTACCCAAGAGACCCAGTACTTC.

The chain employs TRBV19 and TRBJ1-5, with a possible D match to TRBD1 (6 bases). The germline V gene has CDR1 LNHDA and CDR2 SQIVND (reference sequence). The CDR3 is 13 amino acids. V dropped 7 bases and J dropped 3 bases, with 10 bases sitting between them. The CDR3 DNA reads as TGTGCCAGTACAAACAGGGTCAATCAGCCCCAGCATTTT. Protein product: CASTNRVNQPQHF.

This clone was counted a single time. The chain combines TRBV28 with TRBJ1-5; tentatively, D is TRBD1 (5 bases). This CDR3 spans 15 amino acids. The germline V gene has CDR1 MDHEN and CDR2 SYDVKM. V lost 7 bases to trimming and J lost 6 bases, with 19 bases between them. The CDR3 DNA reads as TGTGCCAGCACCCCAGGGCCCCCCCGAGGTCAGCCCCAGCATTTT. This codes for CASTPGPPRGQPQHF.